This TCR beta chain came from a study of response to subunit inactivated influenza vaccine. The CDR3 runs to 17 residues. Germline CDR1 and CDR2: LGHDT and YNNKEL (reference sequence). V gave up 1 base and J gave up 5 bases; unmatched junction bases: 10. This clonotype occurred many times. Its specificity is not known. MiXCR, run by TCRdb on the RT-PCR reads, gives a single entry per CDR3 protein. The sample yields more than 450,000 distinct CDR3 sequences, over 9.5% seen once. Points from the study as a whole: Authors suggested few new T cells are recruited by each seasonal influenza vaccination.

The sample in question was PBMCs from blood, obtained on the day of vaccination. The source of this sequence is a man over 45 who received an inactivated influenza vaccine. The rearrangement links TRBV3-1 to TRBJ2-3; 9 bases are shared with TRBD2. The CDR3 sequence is CASSQGTSGGSGDTQYF. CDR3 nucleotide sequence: TGTGCCAGCAGCCAAGGTACGAGCGGGGGGTCCGGAGATACGCAGTATTTT.